A single sample gave rise to the 11 T cell receptor beta chains below, sequenced in a study of blood T cell repertoires in COVID-19. Produced via immunoSEQ multiplex PCR; TCRdb's table is partial and in-frame only. This sample carries 50,000 or so clones, 70% to 90% of them seen once, and the ten largest clones take approximately 12%. Sequenced input: peripheral blood. The receptors originated from a man older than 75 with acute or convalescent COVID-19.

The chain is built from TRBV9 and TRBJ2-1; TRBD2 matches 10 bases. There are 18 residues in the CDR3. V dropped 0 bases and J dropped 6; count of bases not matched to a gene: 12. The germline V gene has CDR1 SGDLS and CDR2 YYNGEE. DNA of the CDR3: TGTGCCAGCAGCGTAGCTGCCTTTAGCGGGGGGTGGGGCAATGAGCAGTTCTTC. Translated: CASSVAAFSGGWGNEQFF.

The V call is TRBV6-5, the J call TRBJ2-7; maybe TRBD1 (5 bases). In germline, CDR1 is MNHEY, CDR2 SVGAGI. This CDR3 has 13 residues. The germline V and J ends were trimmed by 8 bases and 7 bases, with 18 bases remaining between them. Written as DNA, the CDR3 is TGTGCCAGCTGGGGCTTCGGCAAGGGGGAGCAGTACTTC. Translation: CASWGFGKGEQYF.

The rearrangement links TRBV7-9 to TRBJ1-5; D is undetermined. The CDR3 is 15 residues long. Deletions cut 4 bases from V and 0 bases from J, with 10 bases between. Germline V CDR1 and CDR2: SEHNR, FQNEAQ (reference sequence). The CDR3 region has the DNA TGTGCCAGCAGCTGGGAGGACGGTAGCAATCAGCCCCAGCATTTT. Its translation: CASSWEDGSNQPQHF.

This clone is a singleton in its sample. This chain joins TRBV28 and TRBJ2-3, with D perhaps TRBD1 (5 bases). Per the germline V gene, CDR1 is MDHEN and CDR2 is SYDVKM. There are 12 residues in the CDR3. Trimming took 10 bases from V and 3 from J, leaving 11 bases between them. CDR3 bases: TGTGCCATCCCGCCAGGGACAGATACGCAGTATTTT. Translated: CAIPPGTDTQYF.

The chain is built from TRBV27 and TRBJ2-7; 9 bases are a match to TRBD2. CDR1 is MNHEY and CDR2 is SMNVEV in the germline V gene (reference sequence). With V trimmed by 5 bases and J by 2 bases, 7 bases remained unmatched. This CDR3 has 15 amino acids. The CDR3 spells CASSNLAGAAYEQYF. The CDR3 DNA sequence: TGTGCCAGCAGTAACTTAGCGGGGGCCGCCTACGAGCAGTACTTC.

The rearrangement uses TRBV5-1 and TRBJ1-1; TRBD1 matches at 10 bases. Germline lookup yields CDR1 SGHRS and CDR2 YFSETQ. V was pared by 0 bases and J by 7 bases, with 12 bases of the junction left unmatched. This CDR3 has 17 residues. As DNA, the CDR3 is TGCGCCAGCAGCTTGGATTCCGGGACAGGGGCTTCAGGTGAAGCTTTCTTT. This gives the protein CASSLDSGTGASGEAFF.

The chain has TRBV10-3 and TRBJ2-7; 11 nucleotides agree with TRBD1. Germline-derived CDR1 and CDR2 are ENHRY and SYGVKD. The V and J ends lost 6 bases and 2 bases, in that order; junction bases with no gene match: 3. There are 14 residues in the CDR3. The CDR3 DNA sequence: TGTGCCATCAGGGGGGACAGGGGGACCTACGAGCAGTACTTC. Its translation is CAIRGDRGTYEQYF.

The CDR3 here is CASSLVQKETQYF. The CDR3 bases are TGTGCCAGCAGCTTAGTACAGAAAGAGACCCAGTACTTC. The genes are TRBV7-2 and TRBJ2-5; D gene uncertain. The V end lost 1 base, the J end lost 3 bases, and 6 bases lay between the germline ends. The germline V gene has CDR1 SGHTA and CDR2 FQGNSA. The CDR3 sequence is 13 residues long. Drawing the rest from reference TRBV7-2 and TRBJ2-5, the complete variable domain is GAGVSQSPSNKVTEKGKDVELRCDPISGHTALYWYRQSLGQGLEFLIYFQGNSAPDKSGLPSDRFSAERTGGSVSTLTIQRTQQEDSAVYLCASSLVQKETQYFGPGTRLLVL.

V gene TRBV6-5 combines with J gene TRBJ1-1; perhaps TRBD1 as D (5 bases). This CDR3 is built from 14 residues. The V gene's germline CDR1 is MNHEY and CDR2 SVGAGI. Trimming left V 7 bases short and J 6 bases short, with 18 bases between. The CDR3 DNA reads as TGTGCCAGCACTTTAAGGGCCGGACAAGCTGAAGCTTTCTTT. As protein: CASTLRAGQAEAFF.

The V and J genes are TRBV9 and TRBJ2-3; D is perhaps TRBD2 (6 bases). Germline V lookup: CDR1 SGDLS, CDR2 YYNGEE. The ends were cut back, 4 bases at V and 5 bases at J, with 14 bases in the middle. The CDR3 has 14 residues. Here the CDR3 reads CASSFLAWGDTQYF. The CDR3, as DNA: TGTGCCAGCAGCTTTCTAGCGTGGGGAGATACGCAGTATTTT.

This chain connects TRBV6-5 to TRBJ2-1, with TRBD1 matching 8 bases. CDR3 length equals 14 residues. Losses at the gene ends were 2 bases for V and 4 bases for J; bases not matched to a gene: 1. In germline, CDR1 is MNHEY, CDR2 SVGAGI. The chain's CDR3 is CASSYGQGYNEQFF. Written as DNA, the CDR3 is TGTGCCAGCAGTTACGGACAGGGATACAATGAGCAGTTCTTC.